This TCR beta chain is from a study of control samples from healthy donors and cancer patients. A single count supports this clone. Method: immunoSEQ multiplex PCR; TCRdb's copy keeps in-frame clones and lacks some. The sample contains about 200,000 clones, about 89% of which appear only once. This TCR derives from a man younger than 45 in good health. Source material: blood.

The CDR3 coding sequence is TGCGCCAGCAGCCTCACATCTGGGGGTATAGATACGCAGTATTTT. Encoded protein: CASSLTSGGIDTQYF. The rearrangement joins TRBV5-1 to TRBJ2-3; D tentatively reads TRBD1 or TRBD2 (5 bases each). The V end lost 4 bases, the J end lost 5 bases, and 17 bases lay between the germline ends. The CDR3 is 15 amino acids. CDR1 is SGHRS and CDR2 is YFSETQ in the germline V gene.